Listed below are T cell receptor beta chains from one sample, sequenced in a study of human T cells and chemical hapten exposure. A single record per CDR3 protein comes from TCRdb applying MiXCR to the 5' RACE reads. The profile shows more than 140,000 distinct CDR3 sequences, 3.5% to 5% of them singletons. All receptors derive from a female donor in good health. CDR3s include the opening cysteine and the closing phenylalanine or tryptophan. A D gene is named only where the DNA matches it firmly. Some rows mark clone size as missing; the rest say once, few, many or name a class of expanded clone.

j_call clone_size d_call v_call cdr3_aa cdr3_nt
TRBJ2-3 many . TRBV7-3 CASSLTGSTDTQYF TGTGCCAGCAGCTTAACTGGGAGCACAGATACGCAGTATTTT
TRBJ1-2 many . TRBV2 CASSESLYNYGYTF TGTGCCAGCAGTGAATCCTTATATAACTATGGCTACACCTTC
TRBJ2-7 . . TRBV27 CASSPGPGRIAEQYF TGTGCCAGCAGTCCTGGGCCGGGACGGATCGCGGAGCAGTACTTC
TRBJ1-3 few . TRBV25-1 CASSDVSGNTIYF TGTGCCAGCAGTGACGTCTCTGGAAACACCATATATTTT
TRBJ1-4 few . TRBV12-3/TRBV12-4 CASSSSGTTEKLFF TGTGCCAGCAGTTCGTCTGGGACGACTGAAAAACTGTTTTTT
TRBJ1-1 many . TRBV27 CASSLTTKGNTEAFF TGTGCCAGCAGTTTGACGACAAAAGGGAACACTGAAGCTTTCTTT
TRBJ2-7 many . TRBV3-1 CASSQLAASYEQYF TGTGCCAGCAGCCAATTAGCAGCCTCCTACGAGCAGTACTTC
TRBJ2-5 . . TRBV29-1 CSVAGQGQETQYF TGCAGCGTGGCCGGGCAGGGGCAAGAGACCCAGTACTTC
TRBJ2-7 . . TRBV30 CAWSGGRINEQYF TGTGCCTGGTCTGGGGGGAGGATCAACGAGCAGTACTTC
TRBJ1-5 many . TRBV2 CASSEDGGVQPQHF TGTGCCAGCAGTGAAGATGGTGGGGTTCAGCCCCAGCATTTT
TRBJ1-5 many . TRBV6-2/TRBV6-3 CASSYNEGWQPQHF TGTGCCAGCAGTTACAACGAAGGATGGCAGCCCCAGCATTTT
TRBJ2-4 many . TRBV6-5 CASSYGTGPHSNIQYF TGTGCCAGCAGCTACGGCACAGGGCCCCATTCAAACATTCAGTACTTC
TRBJ2-7 many TRBD1 TRBV3-1 CASSPRQVGTGISEQYF TGTGCCAGCAGCCCGCGGCAAGTCGGGACAGGCATTTCCGAGCAGTACTTC
TRBJ2-3 many TRBD2 TRBV7-2 CASSLNTGGYTDTQYF TGTGCCAGCAGCTTAAATACGGGGGGGTACACAGATACGCAGTATTTT
TRBJ2-5 many . TRBV7-2 CASSPPSFPKTQYF TGTGCCAGCAGCCCACCCTCTTTTCCCAAGACCCAGTACTTC
TRBJ1-1 many . TRBV16 CASSKEGGITEAFF TGTGCCAGCAGCAAAGAGGGGGGAATCACTGAAGCTTTCTTT
TRBJ1-5 . . TRBV7-8 CATTTSNSNQPQHF TGTGCCACAACGACATCCAATAGCAATCAGCCCCAGCATTTT
TRBJ1-2 few . TRBV29-1 CSVEAGGSSFCGYTF TGCAGCGTTGAAGCGGGGGGCTCGTCATTTTGTGGCTACACCTTC
TRBJ2-5 few TRBD2 TRBV9 CASSVAGRTSVETQYF TGTGCCAGCAGCGTAGCTGGTAGGACTAGCGTGGAGACCCAGTACTTC
TRBJ2-3 many . TRBV11-2 CASSSHSGGTDTQYF TGTGCCAGCAGCTCCCACTCCGGAGGCACAGATACGCAGTATTTT
TRBJ2-1 . TRBD2 TRBV7-9 CASSSLAGHGVEQFF TGTGCCAGCAGCTCCCTAGCGGGGCATGGGGTTGAGCAGTTCTTC
TRBJ1-1 many . TRBV6-1 CASSAIRGEAFF TGTGCCAGCAGTGCCATTCGGGGTGAAGCTTTCTTT
TRBJ2-2 many . TRBV14 CASSHRVDTGELFF TGTGCCAGCAGCCACAGGGTCGACACCGGGGAGCTGTTTTTT
TRBJ1-1 many . TRBV7-9 CASSSGPAGRGPNTEAFF TGTGCCAGCAGCTCGGGGCCGGCGGGCCGAGGGCCGAACACTGAAGCTTTCTTT
TRBJ2-2 many TRBD2 TRBV3-1 CASSPLAGGANTGELFF TGTGCCAGCAGCCCCCTAGCGGGGGGGGCGAACACCGGGGAGCTGTTTTTT
TRBJ2-1 many . TRBV5-6 CASSFLSHVGGEQFF TGTGCCAGCAGCTTTCTCTCCCATGTAGGGGGTGAGCAGTTCTTC
TRBJ1-2 many TRBD1 TRBV4-2 CASSQGQGAVYGYTF TGTGCCAGCAGCCAGGGACAGGGGGCGGTCTATGGCTACACCTTC
TRBJ1-5 few . TRBV6-1 CASSVGSVFCSNQPQHF TGTGCCAGCAGTGTTGGGTCTGTCTTTTGTAGCAATCAGCCCCAGCATTTT
TRBJ2-5 many . TRBV6-5 CASSYSGGSRKTQYF TGTGCCAGCAGTTACTCAGGGGGAAGCCGGAAGACCCAGTACTTC
TRBJ2-5 many . TRBV6-5 CASSYSPGQETQYF TGTGCCAGCAGTTACTCGCCAGGCCAAGAGACCCAGTACTTC
TRBJ2-6 many . TRBV28 CASSFSWGPGANVLTF TGTGCCAGCAGTTTTTCGTGGGGGCCTGGGGCCAACGTCCTGACTTTC
TRBJ2-7 many . TRBV5-6 CASSLTPGGGEQYF TGTGCCAGCAGCTTGACCCCAGGGGGAGGCGAGCAGTACTTC
TRBJ1-6 few . TRBV28 CASSYTGRCNSPLHF TGTGCCAGCAGTTATACAGGGCGATGTAATTCACCCCTCCACTTT
TRBJ2-6 many . TRBV5-8 CASSLQGGWNSGANVLTF TGTGCCAGCAGCCTACAGGGAGGGTGGAACTCTGGGGCCAACGTCCTGACTTTC
TRBJ2-2 many . TRBV5-1 CASSLSAGAAGELFF TGCGCCAGCAGCTTGTCTGCAGGGGCGGCCGGGGAGCTGTTTTTT
TRBJ1-2 many TRBD1 TRBV29-1 CSVELFDRVDGYTF TGCAGCGTTGAATTGTTCGACAGGGTGGATGGCTACACCTTC
TRBJ2-4 many . TRBV5-5 CASSPGPDDIQYF TGTGCCAGCAGCCCAGGACCGGATGACATTCAGTACTTC
TRBJ2-3 few TRBD2 TRBV27 CASMLAGHTDTQYF TGTGCCAGCATGCTAGCGGGGCACACAGATACGCAGTATTTT
TRBJ2-1 few . TRBV6-5 CASSRAGRGEQFF TGTGCCAGCAGCCGGGCCGGCCGAGGTGAGCAGTTCTTC
TRBJ1-5 many . TRBV18 CASSPVGAGSNQPQHF TGTGCCAGCTCACCGGTCGGGGCCGGGAGCAATCAGCCCCAGCATTTT
TRBJ2-3 few . TRBV20-1 CSARRRRGPTHSTDTQYF TGCAGTGCTCGGCGGAGGCGGGGCCCGACACATAGCACAGATACGCAGTATTTT
TRBJ2-7 many . TRBV7-8 CASSPYPTDSYEQYF TGTGCCAGCAGCCCCTACCCGACAGACTCCTACGAGCAGTACTTC
TRBJ1-5 many . TRBV12-3/TRBV12-4 CASSLTGLSNQPQHF TGTGCCAGCAGTCTCACAGGGTTGAGCAATCAGCCCCAGCATTTT
TRBJ1-2 many . TRBV5-6 CASSFNYGYTF TGTGCCAGCAGCTTCAACTATGGCTACACCTTC
TRBJ1-3 many TRBD1 TRBV7-2 CASSIIGTGGENTIYF TGTGCCAGCAGCATAATCGGGACAGGGGGCGAAAACACCATATATTTT
TRBJ1-1 many . TRBV6-2/TRBV6-3 CASSILRGRTEAFF TGTGCCAGCAGTATTCTCAGGGGTCGGACTGAAGCTTTCTTT
TRBJ2-7 few TRBD2 TRBV4-3 CASSQDQAGVEQYF TGCGCCAGCAGCCAAGATCAGGCGGGGGTCGAGCAGTACTTC
TRBJ2-3 many . TRBV5-1 CASSLGGAVPTDTQYF TGCGCCAGCAGCTTGGGTGGGGCAGTCCCCACAGATACGCAGTATTTT
TRBJ2-5 . . TRBV5-1 CASSLGSGETQYF TGCGCCAGCAGCTTGGGCTCCGGAGAGACCCAGTACTTC
TRBJ1-6 few . TRBV4-3 CASSQDCYNSPLHF TGCGCCAGCAGCCAAGACTGCTATAATTCACCCCTCCACTTT
TRBJ2-7 many TRBD1 TRBV6-5 CASRDRVAREQYF TGTGCCAGCAGGGACAGGGTTGCGAGGGAGCAGTACTTC
TRBJ1-1 many . TRBV7-8 CASSLAVENTEAFF TGTGCCAGCAGCTTAGCGGTCGAGAACACTGAAGCTTTCTTT
TRBJ1-2 many . TRBV20-1 CSALLDYGYTF TGCAGTGCCCTATTGGACTATGGCTACACCTTC
TRBJ2-3 many TRBD1 TRBV24-1 CATSRTGTDTQYF TGTGCCACCAGTAGGACAGGTACAGATACGCAGTATTTT
TRBJ1-5 many TRBD1 TRBV6-2/TRBV6-3 CASSPTGTGTNQPQHF TGTGCCAGCAGTCCAACCGGGACAGGGACGAATCAGCCCCAGCATTTT
TRBJ2-5 many TRBD2 TRBV5-4 CASSDRLAGYQETQYF TGTGCCAGCAGCGATCGACTAGCCGGGTACCAAGAGACCCAGTACTTC